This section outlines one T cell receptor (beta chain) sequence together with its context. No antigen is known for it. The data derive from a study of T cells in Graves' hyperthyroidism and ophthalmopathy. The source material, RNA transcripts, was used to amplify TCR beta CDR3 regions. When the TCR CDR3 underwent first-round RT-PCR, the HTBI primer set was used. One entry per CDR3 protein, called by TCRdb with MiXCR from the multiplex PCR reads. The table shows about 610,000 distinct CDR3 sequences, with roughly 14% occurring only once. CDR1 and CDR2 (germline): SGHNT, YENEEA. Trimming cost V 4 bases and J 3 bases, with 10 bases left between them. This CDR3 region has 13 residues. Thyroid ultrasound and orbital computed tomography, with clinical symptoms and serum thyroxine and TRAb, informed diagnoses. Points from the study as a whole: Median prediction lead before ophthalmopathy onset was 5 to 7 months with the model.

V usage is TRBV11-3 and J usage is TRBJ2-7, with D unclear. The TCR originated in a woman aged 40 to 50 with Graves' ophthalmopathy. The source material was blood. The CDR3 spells CASSSGRVYEQYF. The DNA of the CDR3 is TGTGCCAGCAGCTCCGGACGCGTCTACGAGCAGTACTTC.